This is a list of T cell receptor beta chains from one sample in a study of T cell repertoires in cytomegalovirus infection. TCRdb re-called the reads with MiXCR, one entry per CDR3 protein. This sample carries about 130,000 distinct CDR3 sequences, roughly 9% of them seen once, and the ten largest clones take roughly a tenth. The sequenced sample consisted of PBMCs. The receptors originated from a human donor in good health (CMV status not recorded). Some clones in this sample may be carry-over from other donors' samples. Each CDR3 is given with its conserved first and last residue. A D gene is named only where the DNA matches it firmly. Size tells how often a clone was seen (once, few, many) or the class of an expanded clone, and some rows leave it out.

CDR3aa: CASSPNRGMRAFF
CDR3nt: TGTGCCAGCAGTCCGAACAGGGGGATGAGAGCTTTCTTT
d_gene: TRBD1
len: 13
v_gene: TRBV6-1
abundance: -
j_gene: TRBJ1-1

CDR3aa: CVSRLPGEGTEAFF
CDR3nt: TGTGTCAGCAGATTACCAGGTGAGGGCACTGAAGCTTTCTTT
d_gene: -
len: 14
v_gene: TRBV6-6
abundance: once
j_gene: TRBJ1-1

CDR3aa: CASTRGGRETQYF
CDR3nt: TGTGCCAGCACTAGAGGGGGCCGTGAGACCCAGTACTTC
d_gene: TRBD1
len: 13
v_gene: TRBV6-6
abundance: many
j_gene: TRBJ2-5

CDR3aa: CASSSGQLNTEAFF
CDR3nt: TGTGCCAGCAGCTCGGGACAGCTGAACACTGAAGCTTTCTTT
d_gene: TRBD1
len: 14
v_gene: TRBV7-2
abundance: many
j_gene: TRBJ1-1

CDR3aa: CASVGTVSFGETQYF
CDR3nt: TGTGCCAGCGTCGGGACAGTGAGCTTCGGGGAGACCCAGTACTTC
d_gene: TRBD1
len: 15
v_gene: TRBV2
abundance: -
j_gene: TRBJ2-5

CDR3aa: CSARDSGGVDTQYF
CDR3nt: TGCAGTGCTAGAGATTCGGGGGGCGTAGATACGCAGTATTTT
d_gene: -
len: 14
v_gene: TRBV20-1
abundance: -
j_gene: TRBJ2-3

CDR3aa: CASTGQGRDNEQFF
CDR3nt: TGTGCCAGCACCGGGCAGGGTAGGGACAATGAGCAGTTCTTC
d_gene: -
len: 14
v_gene: TRBV2
abundance: many
j_gene: TRBJ2-1

CDR3aa: CASSQIRGAQHF
CDR3nt: TGCGCCAGCAGCCAAATCCGTGGAGCCCAGCATTTT
d_gene: -
len: 12
v_gene: TRBV4-1
abundance: many
j_gene: TRBJ1-5

CDR3aa: CASSFDPGGGNTEAFF
CDR3nt: TGCGCCAGCAGCTTCGACCCAGGGGGCGGGAACACTGAAGCTTTCTTT
d_gene: TRBD1
len: 16
v_gene: TRBV5-1
abundance: few
j_gene: TRBJ1-1

CDR3aa: CSASAGRMNYGYTF
CDR3nt: TGCAGTGCTAGTGCCGGGCGGATGAACTATGGCTACACCTTC
d_gene: -
len: 14
v_gene: TRBV20-1
abundance: -
j_gene: TRBJ1-2

CDR3aa: CASSSGTGTTNEQFF
CDR3nt: TGTGCCAGTAGTTCCGGGACAGGGACTACCAATGAGCAGTTCTTC
d_gene: TRBD1
len: 15
v_gene: TRBV19
abundance: few
j_gene: TRBJ2-1

CDR3aa: CASRLAASGYTF
CDR3nt: TGTGCCAGCAGACTAGCCGCGAGTGGCTACACCTTC
d_gene: -
len: 12
v_gene: TRBV7-2
abundance: many
j_gene: TRBJ1-2

CDR3aa: CASSLLNEQFF
CDR3nt: TGTGCCAGCAGCTTATTAAATGAGCAGTTCTTC
d_gene: -
len: 11
v_gene: TRBV7-9
abundance: many
j_gene: TRBJ2-1

CDR3aa: CSVQVASLEAFF
CDR3nt: TGCAGCGTCCAAGTGGCGTCCCTGGAAGCTTTCTTT
d_gene: -
len: 12
v_gene: TRBV29-1
abundance: many
j_gene: TRBJ1-1

CDR3aa: CASSWTQGARGYGEAFF
CDR3nt: TGCGCCAGCAGCTGGACCCAGGGGGCGCGCGGGTACGGTGAAGCTTTCTTT
d_gene: TRBD1
len: 17
v_gene: TRBV5-1
abundance: -
j_gene: TRBJ1-1

CDR3aa: CASSQNLGMAKNIQYF
CDR3nt: TGTGCCAGCAGCCAAAACTTAGGAATGGCCAAAAACATTCAGTACTTC
d_gene: -
len: 16
v_gene: TRBV5-5
abundance: many
j_gene: TRBJ2-4

CDR3aa: CASRASGASTDTQYF
CDR3nt: TGTGCCAGCAGGGCTAGCGGGGCTAGCACAGATACGCAGTATTTT
d_gene: TRBD2
len: 15
v_gene: TRBV6-4
abundance: many
j_gene: TRBJ2-3

CDR3aa: CASSVEPAGTDTQYF
CDR3nt: TGTGCCAGCAGCGTAGAGCCAGCGGGGACAGATACGCAGTATTTT
d_gene: TRBD2
len: 15
v_gene: TRBV9
abundance: -
j_gene: TRBJ2-3

CDR3aa: CASSQNENTEAFF
CDR3nt: TGTGCCAGCTCACAGAACGAGAACACTGAAGCTTTCTTT
d_gene: -
len: 13
v_gene: TRBV18
abundance: few
j_gene: TRBJ1-1

CDR3aa: CSVKPGTGWTEAFF
CDR3nt: TGCAGCGTTAAACCCGGGACAGGGTGGACTGAAGCTTTCTTT
d_gene: TRBD1
len: 14
v_gene: TRBV29-1
abundance: few
j_gene: TRBJ1-1

CDR3aa: CASSEFSVGPQHF
CDR3nt: TGTGCCAGCAGTGAATTTTCGGTGGGGCCCCAGCATTTT
d_gene: -
len: 13
v_gene: TRBV25-1
abundance: many
j_gene: TRBJ1-5

CDR3aa: CASSPSRGSHNQPQHF
CDR3nt: TGTGCCAGCAGCCCCTCCAGGGGCAGTCACAATCAGCCCCAGCATTTT
d_gene: -
len: 16
v_gene: TRBV7-2
abundance: many
j_gene: TRBJ1-5

CDR3aa: CASSFLSSGGYNEQFF
CDR3nt: TGTGCCAGCAGTTTTCTGTCTAGCGGGGGGTACAATGAGCAGTTCTTC
d_gene: TRBD2
len: 16
v_gene: TRBV12-3/TRBV12-4
abundance: few
j_gene: TRBJ2-1

CDR3aa: CAIAGGRPYEQYF
CDR3nt: TGTGCCATCGCGGGGGGGCGACCCTACGAGCAGTACTTC
d_gene: TRBD2
len: 13
v_gene: TRBV12-3/TRBV12-4
abundance: many
j_gene: TRBJ2-7

CDR3aa: CASSLGQNPYEQYF
CDR3nt: TGTGCCAGCAGCTTAGGTCAGAACCCCTACGAGCAGTACTTC
d_gene: -
len: 14
v_gene: TRBV5-6
abundance: -
j_gene: TRBJ2-7

CDR3aa: CASSDSENTEAFF
CDR3nt: TGTGCCAGCAGTGATTCTGAGAACACTGAAGCTTTCTTT
d_gene: -
len: 13
v_gene: TRBV2
abundance: many
j_gene: TRBJ1-1

CDR3aa: CAWTSDLNQPQHF
CDR3nt: TGTGCCTGGACGTCAGATTTGAATCAGCCCCAGCATTTT
d_gene: -
len: 13
v_gene: TRBV30
abundance: few
j_gene: TRBJ1-5

CDR3aa: CASGSSGGHTDTQYF
CDR3nt: TGTGCTAGTGGCTCAAGCGGGGGCCACACAGATACGCAGTATTTT
d_gene: TRBD2
len: 15
v_gene: TRBV12-5
abundance: -
j_gene: TRBJ2-3

CDR3aa: CASSVGGTNTEAFF
CDR3nt: TGTGCCAGCAGTGTCGGGGGCACGAACACTGAAGCTTTCTTT
d_gene: -
len: 14
v_gene: TRBV6-1
abundance: many
j_gene: TRBJ1-1

CDR3aa: CASKAGAKETQYF
CDR3nt: TGTGCCAGCAAAGCGGGGGCCAAAGAGACCCAGTACTTC
d_gene: TRBD2
len: 13
v_gene: TRBV2
abundance: many
j_gene: TRBJ2-5

CDR3aa: CASSTTGYTGELFF
CDR3nt: TGTGCCAGCAGCACGACAGGGTACACCGGGGAGCTGTTTTTT
d_gene: TRBD1
len: 14
v_gene: TRBV7-2
abundance: -
j_gene: TRBJ2-2

CDR3aa: CASSPRQGAYYEQYF
CDR3nt: TGTGCCAGCAGCCCCCGACAGGGGGCATACTACGAGCAGTACTTC
d_gene: TRBD1
len: 15
v_gene: TRBV7-2
abundance: many
j_gene: TRBJ2-7

CDR3aa: CASSIQGVNTEAFF
CDR3nt: TGTGCCAGCAGCATACAGGGAGTGAACACTGAAGCTTTCTTT
d_gene: -
len: 14
v_gene: TRBV5-5
abundance: many
j_gene: TRBJ1-1

CDR3aa: CASSPGTAYTF
CDR3nt: TGTGCCAGCAGCCCGGGGACGGCCTACACCTTC
d_gene: -
len: 11
v_gene: TRBV11-2
abundance: many
j_gene: TRBJ1-2

CDR3aa: CASSTQTGTYEQYF
CDR3nt: TGCGCCAGCAGCACCCAGACAGGGACCTACGAGCAGTACTTC
d_gene: TRBD1
len: 14
v_gene: TRBV4-1
abundance: many
j_gene: TRBJ2-7

CDR3aa: CASRLAGRTDTQYF
CDR3nt: TGTGCCAGCAGATTAGCGGGGCGGACAGATACGCAGTATTTT
d_gene: TRBD2
len: 14
v_gene: TRBV12-3/TRBV12-4
abundance: many
j_gene: TRBJ2-3